The clone carrying this TCR beta chain was seen repeatedly, ten times or more. Blood RNA originated from unsorted whole blood, with germline DNA additionally extracted. Patients carried chronic HBV infection without prior treatment. Before the operation took place, four milliliters of peripheral blood were collected. Priming with a constant-region primer yielded TCR beta cDNA from about 450 ng total RNA. Libraries of TCR beta came from three nested multiplex PCR rounds with slightly modified ARM-PCR. In TCRdb, the multiplex PCR reads were re-called with MiXCR into one record per CDR3 protein. The table records approximately 330,000 distinct CDR3 sequences, less than 70% of them present only once. The entry originates in a study of tumor-infiltrating lymphocytes in primary liver carcinoma. Overall study: Primary liver carcinomas in the patients were surgically resected. Spanning 30 to 69 years of age, the patients were men and women.

The receptor was isolated from a man between 40 and 49 years old with primary liver carcinoma and hepatitis B virus infection. Sequenced: peripheral blood.

Written as DNA, the CDR3 is TGTGCCAGCAGATCCAACACCGGGGAGCTGTTTTTT. Amino acid sequence: CASRSNTGELFF. The rearrangement links TRBV6-5 to TRBJ2-2; D unclear. Germline CDR1 and CDR2: MNHEY and SVGAGI. Trimming left V 6 bases short and J 2 bases short, with 4 bases between. The CDR3 totals 12 residues.